This TCR beta chain was sequenced in a study of OX40 agonist ivuxolimab in advanced cancers. General notes on the study: Ivuxolimab was an agonistic, fully human IgG2 monoclonal antibody directed against OX40 (CD134), a costimulatory receptor. Intravenous ivuxolimab was administered to patients every 2 weeks at six dose levels: 0.01, 0.1, 0.3, 1.5, 3 and 10 mg/kg. Among the roughly 52 dose-escalation patients, some 19 had hepatocellular carcinoma, roughly 15 melanoma, 9 renal cell carcinoma and 9 head and neck cancer. In the dose-escalation cohort, around four fifths of patients were male, and the mean age was 60 years with a range of 23 to 79. Patients were allowed to have had prior anti-PD-1, anti-PD-L1 or anti-CTLA-4 therapy, and 30% to 40% of the dose-escalation patients had previously received checkpoint inhibitors. Partial responses occurred in three dose-escalation patients: two with cutaneous melanoma and one with hepatocellular carcinoma. Peripheral TCRbeta sequencing aimed to test whether ivuxolimab altered TCR sequence diversity and caused clonal T-cell expansion. The paper describes the monotherapy dose-escalation part (N ≈ 52 patients) of the phase I trial of ivuxolimab. What the work shows at the level of the full study, not this receptor alone: The antigen specificity of the clonally expanded peripheral T cells was not determined. After ivuxolimab, CD8+ T cells had more expanded clones than CD4+ T cells on average. Low levels of normalized T-cell clonal expansion were also shown by some nonresponding patients. Clonal expansion of both CD4+ and CD8+ blood T cells was observed from baseline to week 6 at doses 0.1 to 3.0 mg/kg. Partial responders in the 0.1-3.0 mg/kg groups had among the lowest normalized peripheral clonal expansion, especially among CD8+ T cells.

Patients with a history of autoimmune disease or receiving systemic immunosuppression were excluded from the trial. Peripheral blood for TCR sequencing was collected from all dose cohorts at baseline, on cycle 4 day 1, and on cycle 7 day 1. Samples were obtained from an open-label, multicenter, first-in-human phase I dose-escalation trial of ivuxolimab. Adults with locally advanced or metastatic melanoma, renal cell, hepatocellular, or head and neck squamous cell carcinoma were enrolled in the trial. Before TCR sequencing, CD4+ T cells and CD8+ T cells were sorted from peripheral blood as separate populations. To sequence the TCRbeta CDR3 region, genomic DNA was isolated from the sorted cells. The immunoSEQ Assay was used for sequencing of TCRbeta CDR3 regions. TCRdb carries this immuneACCESS record with in-frame sequences only. Its versions omit some clonotypes, under half of them owing to an unresolved V gene in the studies checked, with the rest unexplained. The sample has some 83,000 clones on record, approximately 84% of them singletons. About 7% of the sample is in the top ten clones.

This clone is a singleton in its sample. There is no known antigen for this receptor. Per-nucleotide qualities are absent, and no much larger clonotype sits a single base away. Including the terminal cysteine and phenylalanine, the CDR3 comprises 13 residues. The DNA shown is the 39-base CDR3, in frame from base 1. CDR1 is given as MRHNA and CDR2 as SNTAGT, both from the germline V gene. V is clipped by 5 bases and J by 0 bases, and the sequence between their germline boundaries is 7 bases long. This TCR came from an adult with an advanced solid tumor such as melanoma, head and neck, liver or kidney cancer. Sequenced material: CD4+ or CD8+ T cells sorted from blood, taken in a trial of the OX40 agonist ivuxolimab. The sequence joins TRBV6-4 to TRBJ1-2, with no confident D gene call. CDR3 sequence: CASSLGSNYGYTF. The nucleotides read TGTGCCAGCAGTCTGGGTTCTAACTATGGCTACACCTTC.